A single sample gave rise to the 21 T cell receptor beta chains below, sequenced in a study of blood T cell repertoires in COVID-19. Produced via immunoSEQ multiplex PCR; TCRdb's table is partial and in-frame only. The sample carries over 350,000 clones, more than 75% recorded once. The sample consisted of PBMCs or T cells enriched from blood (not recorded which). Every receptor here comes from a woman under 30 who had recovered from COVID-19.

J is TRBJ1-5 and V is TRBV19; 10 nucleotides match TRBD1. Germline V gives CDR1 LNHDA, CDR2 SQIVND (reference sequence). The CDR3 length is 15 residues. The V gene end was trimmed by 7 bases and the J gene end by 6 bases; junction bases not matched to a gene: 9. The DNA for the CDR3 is TGTGCCAGTACGCCGGGACAGGGGCTTCCTCAGCCCCAGCATTTT. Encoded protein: CASTPGQGLPQPQHF. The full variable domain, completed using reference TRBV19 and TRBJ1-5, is DGGITQSPKYLFRKEGQNVTLSCEQNLNHDAMYWYRQDPGQGLRLIYYSQIVNDFQKGDIAEGYSVSREKKESFPLTVTSAQKNPTAFYLCASTPGQGLPQPQHFGDGTRLSIL.

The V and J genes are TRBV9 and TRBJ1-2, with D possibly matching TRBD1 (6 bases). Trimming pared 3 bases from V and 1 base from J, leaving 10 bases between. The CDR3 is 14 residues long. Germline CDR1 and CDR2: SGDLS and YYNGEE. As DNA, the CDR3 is TGTGCCAGCAGCGCAGGGGACCTTAACTATGGCTACACCTTC. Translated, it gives CASSAGDLNYGYTF.

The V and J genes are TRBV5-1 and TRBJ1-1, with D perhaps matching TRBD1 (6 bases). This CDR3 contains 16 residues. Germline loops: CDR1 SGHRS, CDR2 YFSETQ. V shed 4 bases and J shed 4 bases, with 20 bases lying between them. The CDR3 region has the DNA TGCGCCAGCAGCCCCCTGCGGGGGGCGACGAGCACTGAAGCTTTCTTT. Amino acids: CASSPLRGATSTEAFF.

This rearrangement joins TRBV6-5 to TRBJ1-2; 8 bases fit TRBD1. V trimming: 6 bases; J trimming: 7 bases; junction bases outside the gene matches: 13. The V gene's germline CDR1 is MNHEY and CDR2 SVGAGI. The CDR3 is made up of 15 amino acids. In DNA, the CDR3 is TGTGCCAGCAGAATAGAAAACAGGGGGTTATCTGGCTACACCTTC. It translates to CASRIENRGLSGYTF.

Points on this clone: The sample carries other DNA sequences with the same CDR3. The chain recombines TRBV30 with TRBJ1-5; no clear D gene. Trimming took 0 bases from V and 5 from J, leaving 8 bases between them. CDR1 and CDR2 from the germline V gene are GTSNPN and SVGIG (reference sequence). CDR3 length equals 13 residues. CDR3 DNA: TGTGCCTGGAGTGTCGGCGGGGATCAGCCCCAGCATTTT. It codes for CAWSVGGDQPQHF.

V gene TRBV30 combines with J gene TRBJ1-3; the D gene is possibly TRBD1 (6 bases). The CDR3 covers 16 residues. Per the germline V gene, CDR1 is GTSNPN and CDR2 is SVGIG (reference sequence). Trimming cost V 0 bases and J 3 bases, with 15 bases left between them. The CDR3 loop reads CAWSVGLRTDGNTIYF. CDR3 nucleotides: TGTGCCTGGAGTGTTGGTTTGAGGACAGATGGAAACACCATATATTTT. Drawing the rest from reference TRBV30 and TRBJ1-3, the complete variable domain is SQTIHQWPATLVQPVGSPLSLECTVEGTSNPNLYWYRQAAGRGLQLLFYSVGIGQISSEVPQNLSASRPQDRQFILSSKKLLLSDSGFYLCAWSVGLRTDGNTIYFGEGSWLTVV.

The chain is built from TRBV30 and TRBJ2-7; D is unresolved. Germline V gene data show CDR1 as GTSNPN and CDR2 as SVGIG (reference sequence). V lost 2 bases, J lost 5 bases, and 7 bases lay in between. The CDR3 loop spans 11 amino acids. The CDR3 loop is CAWSLADEQYF. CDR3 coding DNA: TGTGCCTGGAGTTTGGCGGACGAGCAGTACTTC.

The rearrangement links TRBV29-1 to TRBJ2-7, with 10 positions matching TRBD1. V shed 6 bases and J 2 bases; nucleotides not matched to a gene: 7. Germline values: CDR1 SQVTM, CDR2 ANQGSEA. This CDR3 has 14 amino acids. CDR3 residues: CSVARDRGAYEQYF. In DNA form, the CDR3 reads TGCAGCGTCGCCCGGGACAGGGGCGCCTACGAGCAGTACTTC.

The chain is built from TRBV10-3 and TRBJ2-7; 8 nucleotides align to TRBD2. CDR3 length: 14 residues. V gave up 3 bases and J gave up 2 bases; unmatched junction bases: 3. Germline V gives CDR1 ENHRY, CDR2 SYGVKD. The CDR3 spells CAISDQRGTYEQYF. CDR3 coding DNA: TGTGCCATCAGTGACCAGCGGGGGACCTACGAGCAGTACTTC.

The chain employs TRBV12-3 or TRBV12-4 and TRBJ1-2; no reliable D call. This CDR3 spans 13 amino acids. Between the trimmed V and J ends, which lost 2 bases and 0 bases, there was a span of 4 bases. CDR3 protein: CASSLNTNYGYTF. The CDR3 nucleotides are TGTGCCAGCAGTTTAAATACTAACTATGGCTACACCTTC.

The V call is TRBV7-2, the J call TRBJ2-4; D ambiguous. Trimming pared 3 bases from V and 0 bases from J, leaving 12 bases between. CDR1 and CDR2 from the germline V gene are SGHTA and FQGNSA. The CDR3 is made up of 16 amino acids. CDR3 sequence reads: CASSLNRNEAKNIQYF. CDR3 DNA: TGTGCCAGCAGCTTGAACAGAAATGAAGCCAAAAACATTCAGTACTTC.

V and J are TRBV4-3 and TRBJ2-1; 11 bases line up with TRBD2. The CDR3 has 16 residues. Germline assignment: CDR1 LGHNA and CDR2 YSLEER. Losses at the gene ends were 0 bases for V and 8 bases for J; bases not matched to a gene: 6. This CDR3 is CASSQDVAGGSDEQFF. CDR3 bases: TGCGCCAGCAGCCAAGATGTAGCGGGGGGGTCGGATGAGCAGTTCTTC.

Here the CDR3 DNA reads TGTGCCAGCAGTTACTCAACCGGGGGGAACAACTATGGCTACACCTTC. This translates into CASSYSTGGNNYGYTF. The chain uses TRBV6-5 and TRBJ1-2; the D gene is possibly TRBD1 (5 bases). V lost 0 bases and J 2 bases, leaving 13 bases between the germline ends. The CDR3 is 16 amino acids. Looked up from germline, CDR1 is MNHEY and CDR2 is SVGAGI.

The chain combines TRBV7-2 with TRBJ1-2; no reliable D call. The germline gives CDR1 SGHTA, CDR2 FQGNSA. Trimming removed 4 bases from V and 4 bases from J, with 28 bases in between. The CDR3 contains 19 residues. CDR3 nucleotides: TGTGCCAGCAGCTACCTCTTACGTATCGCCCCGATAGTGCCCTATGGCTACACCTTC. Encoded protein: CASSYLLRIAPIVPYGYTF.

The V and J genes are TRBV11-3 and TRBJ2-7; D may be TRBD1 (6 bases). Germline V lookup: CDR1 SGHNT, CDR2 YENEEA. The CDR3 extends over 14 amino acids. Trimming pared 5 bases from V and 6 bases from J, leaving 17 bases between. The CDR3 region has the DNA TGTGCCAGCAGCCTGGGGGCAGGGTCGAGCGAGCAGTACTTC. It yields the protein CASSLGAGSSEQYF.

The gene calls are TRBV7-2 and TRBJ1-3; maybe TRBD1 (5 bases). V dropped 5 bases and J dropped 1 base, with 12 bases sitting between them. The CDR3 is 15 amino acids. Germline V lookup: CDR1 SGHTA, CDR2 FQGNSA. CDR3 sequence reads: CASSTRDRSGNTIYF. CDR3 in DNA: TGTGCCAGCAGCACGCGGGACCGGTCTGGAAACACCATATATTTT.

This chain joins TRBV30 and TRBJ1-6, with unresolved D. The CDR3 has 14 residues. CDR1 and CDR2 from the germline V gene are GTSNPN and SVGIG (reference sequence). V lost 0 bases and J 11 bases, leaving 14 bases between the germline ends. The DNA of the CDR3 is TGTGCCTGGAGTGTAGCGGGAATGCACGCACCCCTCCACTTT. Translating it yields CAWSVAGMHAPLHF.

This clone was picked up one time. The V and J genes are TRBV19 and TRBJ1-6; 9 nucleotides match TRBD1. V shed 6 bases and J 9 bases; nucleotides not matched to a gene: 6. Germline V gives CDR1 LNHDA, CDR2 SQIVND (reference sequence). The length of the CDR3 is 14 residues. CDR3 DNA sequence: TGTGCCAGTAGCGAGGGACAGGGACCTTCACCCCTCCACTTT. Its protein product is CASSEGQGPSPLHF.

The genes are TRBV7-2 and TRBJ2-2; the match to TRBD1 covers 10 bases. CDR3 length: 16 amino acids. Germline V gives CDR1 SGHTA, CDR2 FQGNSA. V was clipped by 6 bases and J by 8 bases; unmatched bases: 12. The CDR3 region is CASSWRTGGYLGELFF. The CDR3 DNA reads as TGTGCCAGCAGTTGGCGGACAGGGGGGTATCTTGGGGAGCTGTTTTTT. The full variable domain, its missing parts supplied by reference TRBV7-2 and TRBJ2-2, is GAGVSQSPSNKVTEKGKDVELRCDPISGHTALYWYRQSLGQGLEFLIYFQGNSAPDKSGLPSDRFSAERTGGSVSTLTIQRTQQEDSAVYLCASSWRTGGYLGELFFGEGSRLTVL.

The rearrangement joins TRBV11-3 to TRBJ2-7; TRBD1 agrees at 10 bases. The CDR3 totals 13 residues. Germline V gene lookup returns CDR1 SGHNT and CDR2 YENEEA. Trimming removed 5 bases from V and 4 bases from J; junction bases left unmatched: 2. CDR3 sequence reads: CASSEDRGYEQYF. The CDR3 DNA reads TGTGCCAGCAGCGAGGACAGGGGGTACGAGCAGTACTTC.

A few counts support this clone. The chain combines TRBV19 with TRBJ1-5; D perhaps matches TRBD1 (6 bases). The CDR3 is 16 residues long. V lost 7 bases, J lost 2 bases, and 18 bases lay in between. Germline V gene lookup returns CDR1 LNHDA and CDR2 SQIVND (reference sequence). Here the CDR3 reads CASKGQGFGGNQPQHF. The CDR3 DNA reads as TGTGCCAGTAAGGGTCAGGGGTTCGGTGGCAATCAGCCCCAGCATTTT. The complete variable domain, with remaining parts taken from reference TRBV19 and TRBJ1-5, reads DGGITQSPKYLFRKEGQNVTLSCEQNLNHDAMYWYRQDPGQGLRLIYYSQIVNDFQKGDIAEGYSVSREKKESFPLTVTSAQKNPTAFYLCASKGQGFGGNQPQHFGDGTRLSIL.